These 16 T cell receptor beta chains originate from one sample sequenced in a study of post-analysis software for immune sequencing data. Findings of the study overall: About five TRBV segments were more frequent in patients than controls; TRBV5-6, TRBV5-1 and TRBV20-1 belonged to this group.

TCR beta cDNA libraries included unique molecular identifiers. TCRdb re-called the PCR reads through MiXCR, storing one row per CDR3 protein. This table has 700,000 to 800,000 distinct CDR3 sequences, roughly 30% appearing once. Their antigens are not known. The source material was blood. The receptor set was obtained from a girl aged 10-17 years with multiple sclerosis.

This clonotype turned up a few times. CDR3 in DNA: TGCAGCGTTCAGACAGCACTCAATCAGCCCCAGCATTTT. Translating it yields CSVQTALNQPQHF. The rearrangement uses TRBV29-1 and TRBJ1-5, with a possible D match to TRBD1 (5 bases). Trimming pared 5 bases from V and 3 bases from J, leaving 11 bases between. The V gene's germline CDR1 is SQVTM and CDR2 ANQGSEA. This CDR3 has 13 residues.

The chain combines TRBV12-3 or TRBV12-4 with TRBJ2-1; 10 nucleotides align to TRBD1. The CDR3 has 21 residues. Trimming removed 5 bases from V and 9 bases from J; junction bases left unmatched: 28. CDR3 region: CASSAETGGWSVGDQGGEQFF. Here the CDR3 DNA reads TGTGCCAGCAGTGCTGAGACAGGGGGCTGGTCCGTAGGGGATCAAGGAGGTGAGCAGTTCTTC.

This clonotype was counted once. The conserved closing phenylalanine or tryptophan is absent in this CDR3, likely reflecting a read error. The chain carries TRBV29-1 and TRBJ2-3; no clear D gene. V lost 7 bases, J lost 0 bases, and 8 bases lay in between. The CDR3 totals 12 residues. CDR1 SQVTM and CDR2 ANQGSEA come from the germline V gene. Here the CDR3 reads CSARSSTDTQYS. The CDR3 DNA follows: TGCAGCGCCCGGTCCAGCACAGATACGCAGTATTCT.

The V gene is TRBV20-1, the J gene TRBJ1-5; D is uncertain. The ends were cut back, 1 base at V and 2 bases at J, with 6 bases in the middle. The CDR3 runs 13 residues. Germline CDR1 reads DFQATT; CDR2 reads SNEGSKA (reference sequence). CDR3 residues: CSARGAGNQPQHF. CDR3 bases: TGCAGTGCTAGAGGGGCCGGCAATCAGCCCCAGCATTTT.

This clonotype was detected once. V is TRBV7-2 and J is TRBJ1-5; D might be TRBD1 (5 bases). The CDR3 runs 15 residues. Deletions cut 1 base from V and 2 bases from J, with 9 bases between. Germline V gene lookup returns CDR1 SGHTA and CDR2 FQGNSA. Here the CDR3 DNA reads TGTGCCAGCAGCTTAGTAGGGGATGGCAATCAGCCCCAGCATTTT. Translated: CASSLVGDGNQPQHF.

As regards this clonotype: At one end the junction does not follow the germline gene, possibly because of a read error. V and J are TRBV12-3 or TRBV12-4 and TRBJ1-6; D might be TRBD1 (5 bases). The CDR3 contains 17 residues. For the CDR3, the DNA is TGTGCCGGCAGCCGCACCGAAGGGGCTTACTATAATTCACCCCTCCACTTT. Translated: CAGSRTEGAYYNSPLHF.

In this sample, this clonotype turned up a few times. V usage is TRBV24-1 and J usage is TRBJ2-5; TRBD2 matches at 11 bases. The CDR3 runs 18 residues. The ends lost 1 base at V and 2 bases at J; junction bases unmatched: 8. Germline CDR1 is KGHDR and CDR2 is SFDVKD. CDR3 nucleotides: TGTGCCACCAGTGATTTCGGCTCCGGGACTAGCGGACAAGAGACCCAGTACTTC. It encodes CATSDFGSGTSGQETQYF.

The J gene is TRBJ2-1, the V gene TRBV6-5, with D hard to call. Trimming took 2 bases from V and 4 from J, leaving 15 bases between them. The CDR3 contains 16 residues. From germline, CDR1 is MNHEY and CDR2 SVGAGI. Here the CDR3 reads CASSYPAQPPYNEQFF. In nucleotides, the CDR3 is TGTGCCAGCAGTTACCCTGCTCAGCCGCCTTACAATGAGCAGTTCTTC.

A word on this clonotype: Given a much more abundant clone one base away, this may be a read error. CDR3 in amino acids: CSVERVKGETRYF. The DNA for the CDR3 is TGCAGCGTTGAGCGGGTCAAAGGGGAGACCCGGTACTTC. V is TRBV29-1 and J is TRBJ2-5; D is perhaps TRBD1 or TRBD2 (5 bases each). The CDR3 spans 13 residues. Germline CDR1 SQVTM, CDR2 ANQGSEA.

The chain joins TRBV6-1 to TRBJ2-1, with 7 bases matching TRBD1. The CDR3 runs to 11 residues. Germline loops: CDR1 MNHNS, CDR2 SASEGT. Losses at the gene ends were 7 bases for V and 9 bases for J; bases not matched to a gene: 3. The DNA for the CDR3 is TGTGCCAGCATATCAGGGGGTGAGCAGTTCTTC. Translation gives CASISGGEQFF.

This clonotype was observed a few times. The chain uses TRBV7-9 and TRBJ2-7; 7 bases map to TRBD2. Germline CDR1 is SEHNR and CDR2 is FQNEAQ (reference sequence). This CDR3 comprises 14 residues. J gave up 6 bases and V 7 bases, and 12 bases lay outside the gene matches. Written as DNA, the CDR3 is TGTGCCAGCATACTAACGGCCGGGACTACCGAGCAGTACTTC. Protein: CASILTAGTTEQYF.

CDR3 sequence reads: CASSYTGVGYNEQFF. The CDR3 DNA reads TGCGCCAGCAGCTACACAGGGGTAGGCTACAATGAGCAGTTCTTC. V and J are TRBV5-1 and TRBJ2-1; 7 bases line up with TRBD1. The V gene's germline CDR1 is SGHRS and CDR2 YFSETQ. J gave up 3 bases and V 3 bases, and 6 bases lay outside the gene matches. CDR3 size: 15 residues.

This sequence joins TRBV6-5 and TRBJ2-4; D tentatively reads TRBD1 or TRBD2 (5 bases each). V was cut by 0 bases and J by 6 bases, with 21 bases left in between. This CDR3 contains 18 residues. Germline V gene lookup returns CDR1 MNHEY and CDR2 SVGAGI. The CDR3 spells CASSYSIVTRGVPNIQYF. In nucleotides, the CDR3 is TGTGCCAGCAGTTACTCGATTGTGACAAGGGGAGTCCCAAACATTCAGTACTTC.

Note on this clonotype: One end of the junction varies from germline; a read error may be responsible. The chain has TRBV27 and TRBJ2-5; 8 bases agree with TRBD1. Germline V gene data show CDR1 as MNHEY and CDR2 as SMNVEV (reference sequence). The CDR3 extends over 13 amino acids. CDR3 in amino acids: CASRTGIYNEQYF. CDR3 DNA: TGTGCCAGTCGGACAGGGATCTACAATGAGCAGTACTTT.

As concerns this clonotype: It may be a read error: a sequence one base away is much more abundant. The gene calls are TRBV24-1 and TRBJ2-5; TRBD2 agrees at 13 bases. Germline assignment: CDR1 KGHDR and CDR2 SFDVKD. The CDR3 covers 18 residues. The CDR3 coding sequence is TGTGCCACCAGTGATTTACCCGGACTAGCGGGAGTTCGAGAGGCCCAGTACTTC. This gives the protein CATSDLPGLAGVREAQYF.

The DNA of the CDR3 is TGTGCCAGCAGTTTTGGCTCGACCTCCTACGAGCAGTACTTC. Its translation: CASSFGSTSYEQYF. V is TRBV12-3 or TRBV12-4 and J is TRBJ2-7, with no clear D. The CDR3 covers 14 residues. Deletions cut 3 bases from V and 0 bases from J, with 9 bases between.